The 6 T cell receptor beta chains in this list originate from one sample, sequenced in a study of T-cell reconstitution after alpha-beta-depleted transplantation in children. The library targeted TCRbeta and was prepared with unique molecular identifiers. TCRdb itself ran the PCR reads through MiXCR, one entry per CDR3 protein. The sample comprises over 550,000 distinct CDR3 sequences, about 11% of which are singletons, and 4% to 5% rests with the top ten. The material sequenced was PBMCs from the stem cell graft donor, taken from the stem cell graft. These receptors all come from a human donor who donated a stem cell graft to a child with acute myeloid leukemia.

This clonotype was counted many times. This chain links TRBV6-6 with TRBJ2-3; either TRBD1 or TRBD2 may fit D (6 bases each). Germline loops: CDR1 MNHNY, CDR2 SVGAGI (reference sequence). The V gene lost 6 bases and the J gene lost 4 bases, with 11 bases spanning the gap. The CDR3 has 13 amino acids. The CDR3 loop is CASRRRGADTQYF. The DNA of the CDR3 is TGTGCCAGCAGGAGGAGGGGGGCAGATACGCAGTATTTT.

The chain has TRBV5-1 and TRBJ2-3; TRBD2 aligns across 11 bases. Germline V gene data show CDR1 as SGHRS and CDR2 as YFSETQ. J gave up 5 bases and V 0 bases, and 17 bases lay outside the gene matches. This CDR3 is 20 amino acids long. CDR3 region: CASSLAATGTSGRSRDTQYF. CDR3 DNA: TGCGCCAGCAGCTTGGCGGCAACCGGGACTAGCGGAAGGTCCAGAGATACGCAGTATTTT.

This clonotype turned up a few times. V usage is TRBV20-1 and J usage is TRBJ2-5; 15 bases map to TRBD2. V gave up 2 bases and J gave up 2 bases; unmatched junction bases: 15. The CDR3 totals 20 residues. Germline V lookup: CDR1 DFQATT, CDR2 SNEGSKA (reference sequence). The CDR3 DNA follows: TGCAGTGCTAGAATCGGCAGGACTAGCGGGAGGGCCTCTGGGCAAGAGACCCAGTACTTC. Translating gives CSARIGRTSGRASGQETQYF.

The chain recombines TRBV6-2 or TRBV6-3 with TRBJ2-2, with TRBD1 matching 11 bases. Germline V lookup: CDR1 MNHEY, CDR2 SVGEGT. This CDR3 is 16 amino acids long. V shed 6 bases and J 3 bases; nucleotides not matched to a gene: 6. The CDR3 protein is CASSSGQGAYTGELFF. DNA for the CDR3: TGTGCCAGCAGCTCCGGACAGGGGGCCTACACCGGGGAGCTGTTTTTT.

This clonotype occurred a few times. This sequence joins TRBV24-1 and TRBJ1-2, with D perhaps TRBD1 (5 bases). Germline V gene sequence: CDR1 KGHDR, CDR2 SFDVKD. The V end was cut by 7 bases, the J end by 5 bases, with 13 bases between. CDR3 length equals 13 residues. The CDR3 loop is CATRSGDRYGYTF. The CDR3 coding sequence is TGTGCCACCAGATCCGGGGACCGATATGGCTACACCTTC.

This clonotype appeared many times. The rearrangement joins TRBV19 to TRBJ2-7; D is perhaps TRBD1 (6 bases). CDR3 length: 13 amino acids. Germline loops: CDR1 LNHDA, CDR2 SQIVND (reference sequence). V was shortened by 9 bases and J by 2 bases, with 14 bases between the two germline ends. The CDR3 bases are TGTGCCAGCAGCACAGGGCTGGCCTACGAGCAGTACTTC. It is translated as CASSTGLAYEQYF.